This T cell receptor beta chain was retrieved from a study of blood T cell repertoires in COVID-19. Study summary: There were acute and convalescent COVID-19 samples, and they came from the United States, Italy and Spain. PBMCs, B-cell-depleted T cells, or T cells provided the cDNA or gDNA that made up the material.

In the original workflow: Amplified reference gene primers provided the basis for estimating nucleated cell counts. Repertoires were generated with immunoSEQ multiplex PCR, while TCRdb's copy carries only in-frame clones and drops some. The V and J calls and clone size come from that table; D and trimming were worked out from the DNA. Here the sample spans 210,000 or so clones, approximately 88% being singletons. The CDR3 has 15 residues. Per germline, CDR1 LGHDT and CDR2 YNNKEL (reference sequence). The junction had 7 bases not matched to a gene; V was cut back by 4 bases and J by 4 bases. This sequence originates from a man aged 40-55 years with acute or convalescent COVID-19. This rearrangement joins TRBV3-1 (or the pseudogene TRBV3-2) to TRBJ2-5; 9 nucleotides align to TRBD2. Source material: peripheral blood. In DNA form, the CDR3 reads TGTGCCAGCAGCCCAGCGGGGGGTCAGGGAGAGACCCAGTACTTC. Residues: CASSPAGGQGETQYF.